These T cell receptor beta chains were read from a single sample in a study of blood T cell repertoires in COVID-19. Sequencing used immunoSEQ multiplex PCR; TCRdb keeps in-frame clones, though not all of them. Seen here are some 95,000 clones, around 82% observed once, and the top ten hold 8.7%. Sample: peripheral blood. These receptors were collected from a man aged 45 to 65 who had recovered from COVID-19. Each CDR3 is given with its conserved first and last residue. D genes are given only for firm matches. Expanded clones are given a class, and other clones once, few, many or no size at all.

J: TRBJ1-4
V: TRBV9
D: NA
size: few
CDR3: CASSVGPDGAGEKLFF
DNA: TGTGCCAGCAGCGTAGGACCAGATGGGGCTGGTGAAAAACTGTTTTTT

J: TRBJ2-1
V: TRBV5-6
D: NA
size: NA
CDR3: CASSLDGLAPSNEQFF
DNA: TGTGCCAGCAGCTTGGATGGACTGGCCCCTTCCAATGAGCAGTTCTTC

J: TRBJ1-5
V: TRBV27
D: NA
size: NA
CDR3: CASSLKTVDQPQHF
DNA: TGTGCCAGCAGTTTAAAGACAGTAGATCAGCCCCAGCATTTT

J: TRBJ1-2
V: TRBV12-3/TRBV12-4
D: NA
size: NA
CDR3: CASNLDTLRGYTF
DNA: TGTGCCAGCAATCTAGATACTCTTAGGGGCTACACCTTC

J: TRBJ1-3
V: TRBV5-4
D: TRBD1
size: NA
CDR3: CASSFLTGTSSGNTIYF
DNA: TGTGCCAGCAGCTTTCTGACAGGGACCAGCTCTGGAAACACCATATATTTT

J: TRBJ2-1
V: TRBV5-6
D: TRBD2
size: NA
CDR3: CASSLALAGYNEQFF
DNA: TGTGCCAGCAGCTTGGCACTAGCGGGGTACAATGAGCAGTTCTTC

J: TRBJ1-4
V: TRBV6-5
D: NA
size: NA
CDR3: CASSSNSLGKLFF
DNA: TGTGCCAGCAGTTCGAACAGTCTCGGAAAACTGTTTTTT

J: TRBJ2-5
V: TRBV7-9
D: TRBD1
size: NA
CDR3: CASSSGTGFGETQYF
DNA: TGTGCCAGCAGCTCCGGGACAGGGTTTGGAGAGACCCAGTACTTC

J: TRBJ1-1
V: TRBV30
D: TRBD1
size: NA
CDR3: CAWSVQGARVAFF
DNA: TGTGCCTGGAGTGTACAGGGGGCAAGGGTTGCTTTCTTT

J: TRBJ1-3
V: TRBV7-9
D: TRBD1
size: NA
CDR3: CASSLDRVRGNTIYF
DNA: TGTGCCAGCAGTTTGGACAGGGTCCGTGGAAACACCATATATTTT

J: TRBJ1-4
V: TRBV5-1
D: TRBD1
size: NA
CDR3: CASTTGGAVEKLFF
DNA: TGCGCCAGTACCACAGGGGGCGCGGTGGAAAAACTGTTTTTT

J: TRBJ1-2
V: TRBV29-1
D: NA
size: once
CDR3: CSVGGTAGYTF
DNA: TGCAGCGTGGGGGGGACGGCGGGCTACACCTTC

J: TRBJ1-5
V: TRBV2
D: TRBD1
size: NA
CDR3: CASSEALGTGSSNQPQHF
DNA: TGTGCCAGCAGTGAAGCGCTCGGGACAGGTTCCAGCAATCAGCCCCAGCATTTT

J: TRBJ1-5
V: TRBV13
D: NA
size: NA
CDR3: CASSSQGHGNQPQHF
DNA: TGTGCCAGCAGCTCCCAGGGTCATGGCAATCAGCCCCAGCATTTT

J: TRBJ2-3
V: TRBV3-1/TRBV3-2
D: TRBD2
size: NA
CDR3: CASSQALAGLDTQYF
DNA: TGTGCCAGCAGCCAAGCACTAGCGGGGTTAGATACGCAGTATTTT

J: TRBJ1-1
V: TRBV6-2/TRBV6-3
D: NA
size: NA
CDR3: CASSYSQGWNTEAFF
DNA: TGTGCCAGCAGTTACTCGCAGGGTTGGAACACTGAAGCTTTCTTT

J: TRBJ1-1
V: TRBV19
D: NA
size: NA
CDR3: CASSRPGLGNTEAFF
DNA: TGTGCCAGTAGTAGGCCAGGGTTGGGGAACACTGAAGCTTTCTTT

J: TRBJ1-2
V: TRBV28
D: TRBD1
size: NA
CDR3: CASSLTGGVGYTF
DNA: TGTGCCAGCAGTTTAACAGGGGGGGTGGGCTACACCTTC

J: TRBJ2-3
V: TRBV10-3
D: TRBD1
size: NA
CDR3: CAISESGDRDTQYF
DNA: TGTGCCATCAGTGAGTCGGGGGACAGAGATACGCAGTATTTT

J: TRBJ2-3
V: TRBV6-5
D: TRBD2
size: few
CDR3: CASTRTSGRGDTQYF
DNA: TGTGCCAGCACCCGGACTAGCGGGAGGGGAGATACGCAGTATTTT

J: TRBJ2-1
V: TRBV11-3
D: NA
size: NA
CDR3: CASSMGSRVKDNEQFF
DNA: TGTGCCAGCAGCATGGGGAGTAGAGTGAAAGACAATGAGCAGTTCTTC

J: TRBJ2-7
V: TRBV11-2
D: NA
size: NA
CDR3: CASSLQDTNYEQYF
DNA: TGTGCCAGCAGCTTACAAGACACCAACTACGAGCAGTACTTC

J: TRBJ2-3
V: TRBV5-1
D: TRBD2
size: NA
CDR3: CASSYSGGETDTQYF
DNA: TGCGCCAGCAGTTATAGCGGGGGTGAGACAGATACGCAGTATTTT

J: TRBJ2-1
V: TRBV11-2
D: NA
size: few
CDR3: CASSLVLAVDEQFF
DNA: TGTGCCAGCAGCTTAGTATTAGCGGTCGATGAGCAGTTCTTC

J: TRBJ2-2
V: TRBV7-6
D: NA
size: NA
CDR3: CASSVYRQIGTGELFF
DNA: TGTGCCAGCAGCGTATATCGGCAGATCGGGACCGGGGAGCTGTTTTTT

J: TRBJ2-6
V: TRBV7-6
D: NA
size: NA
CDR3: CASEPGGTGANVLTF
DNA: TGTGCCAGCGAGCCAGGGGGGACTGGGGCCAACGTCCTGACTTTC

J: TRBJ2-7
V: TRBV5-1
D: TRBD2
size: NA
CDR3: CASSLGPLTSGSGYEQYF
DNA: TGCGCCAGCAGCTTGGGGCCCCTTACTAGCGGGAGTGGCTACGAGCAGTACTTC

J: TRBJ2-1
V: TRBV4-1
D: TRBD1
size: NA
CDR3: CASSQRQGSSYNEQFF
DNA: TGCGCCAGCAGCCAAAGACAGGGGAGCTCCTACAATGAGCAGTTCTTC

J: TRBJ2-3
V: TRBV11-1
D: NA
size: once
CDR3: CASSRNRDTQYF
DNA: TGTGCCAGCAGCCGAAACAGGGATACGCAGTATTTT

J: TRBJ2-1
V: TRBV9
D: NA
size: NA
CDR3: CASSATLTDRAYNEQFF
DNA: TGTGCCAGCAGCGCAACTTTGACCGACCGGGCCTACAATGAGCAGTTCTTC

J: TRBJ2-1
V: TRBV6-5
D: TRBD1
size: NA
CDR3: CASRRDSHNEQFF
DNA: TGTGCCAGCAGGAGGGACAGCCACAATGAGCAGTTCTTC

J: TRBJ1-4
V: TRBV19
D: NA
size: NA
CDR3: CASSMWRGEKLFF
DNA: TGTGCCAGTAGTATGTGGAGGGGCGAAAAACTGTTTTTT

J: TRBJ1-1
V: TRBV5-5
D: NA
size: NA
CDR3: CASSLVAGAGTEAFF
DNA: TGTGCCAGCAGCTTGGTTGCAGGGGCAGGGACTGAAGCTTTCTTT

J: TRBJ1-2
V: TRBV7-2
D: TRBD1
size: NA
CDR3: CASSVDRGPGGYTF
DNA: TGTGCCAGCAGCGTGGACAGGGGGCCGGGCGGCTACACCTTC

J: TRBJ1-2
V: TRBV4-2
D: NA
size: once
CDR3: CASSQGRVGYGYTF
DNA: TGTGCCAGCAGCCAAGGCAGGGTAGGCTATGGCTACACCTTC

J: TRBJ2-3
V: TRBV6-5
D: NA
size: few
CDR3: CASAGDTQYF
DNA: TGTGCCAGTGCGGGGGATACGCAGTATTTT

J: TRBJ1-2
V: TRBV10-1
D: TRBD1
size: NA
CDR3: CASSQGQGDSGYTF
DNA: TGCGCCAGCAGTCAAGGACAGGGGGATAGCGGCTACACCTTC

J: TRBJ1-6
V: TRBV12-3/TRBV12-4
D: NA
size: few
CDR3: CASSATTSPLHF
DNA: TGTGCCAGCAGTGCGACTACATCACCCCTCCACTTT

J: TRBJ2-3
V: TRBV4-3
D: TRBD2
size: NA
CDR3: CASSQDLSGRTDTQYF
DNA: TGCGCCAGCAGCCAAGATCTAAGCGGGAGGACAGATACGCAGTATTTT

J: TRBJ1-1
V: TRBV5-6
D: NA
size: many
CDR3: CASSGRDLNTEAFF
DNA: TGTGCCAGCAGCGGAAGGGACTTGAACACTGAAGCTTTCTTT

J: TRBJ2-3
V: TRBV20-1
D: TRBD1
size: NA
CDR3: CSASSTGGTDTQYF
DNA: TGCAGTGCTAGTAGCACAGGGGGCACAGATACGCAGTATTTT

J: TRBJ2-1
V: TRBV5-1
D: NA
size: NA
CDR3: CASSLQGSDEQFF
DNA: TGCGCCAGCAGCCTTCAGGGGAGCGATGAGCAGTTCTTC

J: TRBJ2-3
V: TRBV7-2
D: TRBD1
size: NA
CDR3: CASSLQGAGTDTQYF
DNA: TGTGCCAGCAGCTTACAGGGGGCTGGCACAGATACGCAGTATTTT

J: TRBJ2-3
V: TRBV30
D: NA
size: NA
CDR3: CAWSVSEDTQYF
DNA: TGTGCCTGGAGTGTTTCTGAGGATACGCAGTATTTT

J: TRBJ2-2
V: TRBV3-1/TRBV3-2
D: TRBD2
size: NA
CDR3: CASSPPRTGTSGVTGELFF
DNA: TGTGCCAGCAGCCCACCCAGGACCGGGACTAGCGGGGTCACCGGGGAGCTGTTTTTT

J: TRBJ2-3
V: TRBV24-1
D: TRBD2
size: NA
CDR3: CATSGAGGTDTQYF
DNA: TGTGCCACCAGTGGCGCGGGAGGAACAGATACGCAGTATTTT